The entry below gives a single TCR beta chain sequence along with its context. What it binds is not known. Germline lookup yields CDR1 SQVTM and CDR2 ANQGSEA. The V gene lost 6 bases and the J gene lost 3 bases, with 15 bases spanning the gap. The CDR3 loop spans 13 amino acids. The TCR beta CDR3 regions underwent amplification using RNA transcripts as the source. A first-round RT-PCR of the TCR CDR3 used the HTBI primer set. TCRdb recomputed calls from the multiplex PCR reads with MiXCR, one row per CDR3 protein. The sample carries fewer than 800,000 distinct CDR3 sequences, about 16% recorded once. This sample was included in a study of T cells in Graves' hyperthyroidism and ophthalmopathy. Study-wide results and limits: Separation of ophthalmopathy from stable hyperthyroidism was achieved by a 13 V-J model.

The chain couples TRBV29-1 to TRBJ2-7; D possibly corresponds to TRBD2 (5 bases). The sequencing sample was made of blood. This TCR was sampled from a man aged 18 to 29 with Graves' hyperthyroidism. CDR3 region: CSVALDSDYEQYF. In nucleotides, the CDR3 is TGCAGCGTCGCTCTGGACTCAGACTACGAGCAGTACTTC.